Following are 5 T cell receptor beta chains from one sample sequenced in a study of cytomegalovirus exposure and HLA in healthy donors. PCR involved 60 Vbeta and 13 Jbeta primers. Assay: immunoSEQ multiplex PCR; the TCRdb copy retains only in-frame clones and omits some. The table lists roughly 220,000 clones. The sample comprised PBMCs. These receptors were taken from a girl aged 2-10 years in good health and CMV-seropositive.

The chain uses TRBV6-6 and TRBJ2-5; 8 bases are shared with TRBD2. The CDR3 is 14 amino acids. CDR1 and CDR2 from the germline V gene are MNHNY and SVGAGI (reference sequence). Losses at the gene ends were 0 bases for V and 3 bases for J; bases not matched to a gene: 0. CDR3 in DNA: TGTGCCAGCAGTTACTCAGCGGGAGAAGAGACCCAGTACTTC. It codes for CASSYSAGEETQYF.

The rearrangement links TRBV6-5 to TRBJ2-7, with D possibly being TRBD1 (6 bases). V was clipped by 6 bases and J by 5 bases, with 14 bases between them. The CDR3 contains 13 residues. Germline CDR1 and CDR2: MNHEY and SVGAGI. As DNA, the CDR3 is TGTGCCAGCAGACCAGGGGTCTCAGACGAGCAGTACTTC. The encoded protein is CASRPGVSDEQYF.

The chain uses TRBV10-3 and TRBJ1-5; D not resolved. CDR1 is ENHRY, CDR2 SYGVKD, per germline. The CDR3 covers 15 residues. V lost 10 bases and J 3 bases, leaving 19 bases between the germline ends. CDR3 protein: CATSRQERSNQPQHF. The CDR3 nucleotides are TGTGCCACTAGCCGGCAGGAGAGATCCAATCAGCCCCAGCATTTT.

This chain connects TRBV28 to TRBJ1-1; weak D call: TRBD1 (5 bases). This CDR3 spans 17 amino acids. Trimming removed 5 bases from V and 5 bases from J, with 24 bases in between. In germline, CDR1 is MDHEN, CDR2 SYDVKM. The CDR3 sequence: CASSPLYRVLKGTEAFF. The CDR3 DNA is TGTGCCAGCAGTCCCCTTTACCGTGTCCTAAAGGGGACTGAAGCTTTCTTT.

The chain couples TRBV2 to TRBJ1-5; a possible D gene is TRBD1 (5 bases). V dropped 1 base and J dropped 5 bases, with 18 bases sitting between them. The CDR3 length is 17 residues. Germline CDR1 SNHLY, CDR2 FYNNEI. The CDR3, as DNA: TGTGCCAGCAGTGAAGACAAGGGAATACAGGTAGATCAGCCCCAGCATTTT. Amino acids: CASSEDKGIQVDQPQHF.